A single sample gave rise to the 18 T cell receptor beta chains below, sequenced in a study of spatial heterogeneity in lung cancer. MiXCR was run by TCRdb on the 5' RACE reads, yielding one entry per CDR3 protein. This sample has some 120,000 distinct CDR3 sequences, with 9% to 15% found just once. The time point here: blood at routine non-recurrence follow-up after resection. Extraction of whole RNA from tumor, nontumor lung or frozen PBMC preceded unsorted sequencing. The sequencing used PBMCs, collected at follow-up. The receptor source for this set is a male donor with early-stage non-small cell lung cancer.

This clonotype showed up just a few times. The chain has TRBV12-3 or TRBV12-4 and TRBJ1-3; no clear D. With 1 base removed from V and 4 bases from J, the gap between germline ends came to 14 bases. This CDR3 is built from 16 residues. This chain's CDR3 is CASSLGARYQGNTIYF. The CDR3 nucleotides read TGTGCCAGCAGTTTAGGGGCCAGGTACCAGGGAAACACCATATATTTT.

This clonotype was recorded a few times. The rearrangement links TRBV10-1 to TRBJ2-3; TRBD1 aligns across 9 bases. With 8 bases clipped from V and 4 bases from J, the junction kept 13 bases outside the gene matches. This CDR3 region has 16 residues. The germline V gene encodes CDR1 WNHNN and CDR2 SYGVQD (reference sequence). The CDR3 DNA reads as TGCGCCAGCGGTTGTCTGGGACAGGGACGGGCAGATACGCAGTATTTT. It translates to CASGCLGQGRADTQYF.

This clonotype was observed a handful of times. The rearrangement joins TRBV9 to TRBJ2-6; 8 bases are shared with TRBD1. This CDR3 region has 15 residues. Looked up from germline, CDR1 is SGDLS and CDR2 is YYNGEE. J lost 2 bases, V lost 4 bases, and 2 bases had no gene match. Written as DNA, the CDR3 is TGTGCCAGCAGCACACAGGGGGCTGGGGCCAACGTCCTGACTTTC. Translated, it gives CASSTQGAGANVLTF.

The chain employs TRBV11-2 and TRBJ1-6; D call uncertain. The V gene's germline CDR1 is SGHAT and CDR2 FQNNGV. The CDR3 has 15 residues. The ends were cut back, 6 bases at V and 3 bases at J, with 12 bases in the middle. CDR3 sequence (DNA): TGTGCCAGCAGAAACAGCCCTTACTATAATTCACCCCTCCACTTT. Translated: CASRNSPYYNSPLHF.

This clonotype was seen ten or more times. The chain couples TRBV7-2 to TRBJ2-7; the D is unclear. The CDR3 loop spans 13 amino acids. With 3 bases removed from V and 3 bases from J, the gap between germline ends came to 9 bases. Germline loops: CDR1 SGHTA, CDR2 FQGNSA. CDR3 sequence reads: CASSLYSFYEQYF. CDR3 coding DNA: TGTGCCAGCAGCTTGTACAGCTTCTACGAGCAGTACTTC. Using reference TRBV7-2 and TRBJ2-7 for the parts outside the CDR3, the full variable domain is GAGVSQSPSNKVTEKGKDVELRCDPISGHTALYWYRQSLGQGLEFLIYFQGNSAPDKSGLPSDRFSAERTGGSVSTLTIQRTQQEDSAVYLCASSLYSFYEQYFGPGTRLTVT.

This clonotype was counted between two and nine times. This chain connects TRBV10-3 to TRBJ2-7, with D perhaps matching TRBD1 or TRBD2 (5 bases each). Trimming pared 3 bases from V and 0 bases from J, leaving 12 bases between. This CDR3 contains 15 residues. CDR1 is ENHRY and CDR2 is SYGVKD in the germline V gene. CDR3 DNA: TGTGCCATCAGTGAACGGGACGGATACTCCTACGAGCAGTACTTC. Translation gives CAISERDGYSYEQYF.

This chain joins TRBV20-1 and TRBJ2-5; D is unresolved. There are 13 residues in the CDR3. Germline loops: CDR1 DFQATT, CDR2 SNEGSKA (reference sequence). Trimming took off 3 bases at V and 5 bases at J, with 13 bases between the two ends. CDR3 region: CSASKELMETQYF. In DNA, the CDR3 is TGCAGTGCTAGTAAGGAGTTAATGGAGACCCAGTACTTC.

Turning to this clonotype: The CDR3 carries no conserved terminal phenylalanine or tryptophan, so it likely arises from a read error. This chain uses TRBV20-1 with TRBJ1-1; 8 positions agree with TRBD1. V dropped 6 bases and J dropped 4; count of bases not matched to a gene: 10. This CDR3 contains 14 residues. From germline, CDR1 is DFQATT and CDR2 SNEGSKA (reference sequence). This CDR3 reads CSALQGAEGTEAFS. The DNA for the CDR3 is TGCAGTGCGCTTCAGGGGGCTGAGGGCACTGAAGCTTTCTCT.

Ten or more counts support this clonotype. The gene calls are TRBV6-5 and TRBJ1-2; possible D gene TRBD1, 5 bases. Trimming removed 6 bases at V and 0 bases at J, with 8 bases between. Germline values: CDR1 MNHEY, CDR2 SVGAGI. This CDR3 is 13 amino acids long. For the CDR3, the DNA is TGTGCCAGCAGGGAGACAGCTAACTATGGCTACACCTTC. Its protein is CASRETANYGYTF.

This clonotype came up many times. This CDR3 reads CASSFAIGQGTEQYF. Written as DNA, the CDR3 is TGTGCCAGCAGTTTTGCCATAGGACAGGGGACCGAGCAGTACTTC. The chain recombines TRBV27 with TRBJ2-7; the match to TRBD1 covers 9 bases. Trimming cost V 3 bases and J 6 bases; bases outside gene matches: 9. CDR3 length: 15 residues. Germline values: CDR1 MNHEY, CDR2 SMNVEV (reference sequence).

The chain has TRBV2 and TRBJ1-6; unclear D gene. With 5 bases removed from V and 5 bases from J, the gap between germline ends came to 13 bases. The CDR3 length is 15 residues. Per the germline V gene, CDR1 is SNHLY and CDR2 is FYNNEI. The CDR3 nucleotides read TGTGCCAGCAGTCAGGAGAGGCAGAATAATTCACCCCTCCACTTT. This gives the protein CASSQERQNNSPLHF.

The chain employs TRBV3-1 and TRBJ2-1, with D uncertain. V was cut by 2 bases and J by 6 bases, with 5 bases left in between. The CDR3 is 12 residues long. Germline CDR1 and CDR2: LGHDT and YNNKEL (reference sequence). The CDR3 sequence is CASSQLSNEQFF. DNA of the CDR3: TGTGCCAGCAGCCAACTTAGCAATGAGCAGTTCTTC.

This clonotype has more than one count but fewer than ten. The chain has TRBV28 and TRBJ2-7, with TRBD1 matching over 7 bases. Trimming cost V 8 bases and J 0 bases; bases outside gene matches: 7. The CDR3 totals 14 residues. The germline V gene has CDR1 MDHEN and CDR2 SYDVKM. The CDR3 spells CASGGQFLSYEQYF. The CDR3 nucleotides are TGTGCCAGCGGGGGACAGTTCCTCTCCTACGAGCAGTACTTC.

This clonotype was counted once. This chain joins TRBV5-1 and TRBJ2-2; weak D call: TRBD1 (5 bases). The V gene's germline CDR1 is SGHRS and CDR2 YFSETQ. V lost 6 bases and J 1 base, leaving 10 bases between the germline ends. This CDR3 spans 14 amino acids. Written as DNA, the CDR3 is TGCGCCAGCAAGGGCAGGGAGAACACCGGGGAGCTGTTTTTT. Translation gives CASKGRENTGELFF.

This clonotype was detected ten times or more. CDR3 bases: TGTGCCAGCAGCCCACAGGGAGGTGCTTTCTTT. The encoded protein is CASSPQGGAFF. The genes are TRBV2 and TRBJ1-1; D is perhaps TRBD1 (6 bases). The CDR3 extends over 11 amino acids. V was shortened by 6 bases and J by 11 bases, with 13 bases between the two germline ends. Germline assignment: CDR1 SNHLY and CDR2 FYNNEI. The full variable domain, with the rest looked up from reference TRBV2 and TRBJ1-1, is EPEVTQTPSHQVTQMGQEVILRCVPISNHLYFYWYRQILGQKVEFLVSFYNNEISEKSEIFDDQFSVERPDGSNFTLKIRSTKLEDSAMYFCASSPQGGAFFGQGTRLTVV.

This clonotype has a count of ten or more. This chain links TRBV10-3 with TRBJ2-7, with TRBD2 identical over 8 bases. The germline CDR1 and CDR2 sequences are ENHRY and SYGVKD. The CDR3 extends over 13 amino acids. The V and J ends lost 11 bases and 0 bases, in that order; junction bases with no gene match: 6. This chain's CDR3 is CACRTSGSYEQYF. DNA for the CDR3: TGTGCCTGCCGAACTAGCGGCTCCTACGAGCAGTACTTC.

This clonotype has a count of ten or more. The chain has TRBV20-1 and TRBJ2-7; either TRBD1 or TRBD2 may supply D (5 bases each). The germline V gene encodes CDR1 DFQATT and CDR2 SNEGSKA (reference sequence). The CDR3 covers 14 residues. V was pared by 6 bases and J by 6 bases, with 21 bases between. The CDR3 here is CSAQDRGRGAEQYF. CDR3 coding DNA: TGCAGTGCGCAAGACCGGGGCCGAGGCGCCGAGCAGTACTTC.

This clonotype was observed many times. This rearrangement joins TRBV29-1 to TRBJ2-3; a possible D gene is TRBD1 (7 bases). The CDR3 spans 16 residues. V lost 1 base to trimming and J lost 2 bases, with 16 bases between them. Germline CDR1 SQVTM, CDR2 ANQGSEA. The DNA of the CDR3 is TGCAGCGTTGAAGGGGGCTTCAGGGGGGACACAGATACGCAGTATTTT. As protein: CSVEGGFRGDTDTQYF.